This record looks at one T cell receptor beta chain sequence and its context. Its antigen is still unknown. Original handling: Construction of a distant-metastasis classifier for papillary thyroid cancer relied on CDR3 differences across clinicopathological groups. TCRdb re-analyzed the PCR reads through MiXCR. The V and J calls shown here were made by TCRdb, not taken from the authors' results. The sample has some 19,000 clones; about 33% are singletons. The CDR3 length is 16 residues. The germline V gene has CDR1 GTSNPN and CDR2 SVGIG (reference sequence). With 5 bases clipped from V and 3 bases from J, the junction kept 10 bases outside the gene matches. Thyroid surgery was performed in patients who had received no treatment beforehand. This entry is derived from a study of metastatic and nonmetastatic thyroid tumors. Study summary: Repertoires from blood and tumor or nodule tissue of malignant and benign thyroid patients were compared. Findings and caveats of the study: The study reportedly found significantly higher TCR beta diversity in malignant thyroid tumors than benign nodules, in blood and tumor.

This clonotype was sampled from a female donor with papillary thyroid cancer or a benign thyroid nodule (not recorded which). Some clones in this sample may be carry-over from other donors' samples. The chain employs TRBV30 and TRBJ1-3; 10 positions agree with TRBD1. Sequenced: adjacent normal tissue. The CDR3: CAWSKTGTGVGNTIYF. CDR3 in DNA: TGTGCCTGGTCGAAAACCGGGACAGGGGTTGGAAACACCATATATTTT.